Below, 23 T cell receptor beta chains from the same sample are listed, as sequenced in a study of blood T cell repertoires in COVID-19. The protocol was immunoSEQ multiplex PCR, while the TCRdb copy is restricted to in-frame clones and leaves out a portion. The sample lists roughly 200,000 clones; roughly 88% were seen once. The sample comprised peripheral blood. The receptors derive from a woman between 40 and 50 years old with COVID-19, enrolled during active disease.

The genes are TRBV27 and TRBJ2-7, with a tentative D call TRBD1 (5 bases). The CDR3 has 14 residues. Germline V lookup: CDR1 MNHEY, CDR2 SMNVEV (reference sequence). V lost 5 bases and J 2 bases, leaving 13 bases between the germline ends. CDR3 in DNA: TGTGCCAGCAGTACTTTGACAGCCACCTACGAGCAGTACTTC. Residues: CASSTLTATYEQYF.

The rearrangement links TRBV27 to TRBJ2-2; 11 bases fit TRBD2. CDR1 and CDR2 (germline): MNHEY, SMNVEV (reference sequence). The length of the CDR3 is 18 residues. With 3 bases clipped from V and 1 base from J, the junction kept 7 bases outside the gene matches. The chain's CDR3 is CASSFDLAGGGNTGELFF. The CDR3 DNA reads as TGTGCCAGCAGTTTTGATCTAGCGGGGGGCGGGAACACCGGGGAGCTGTTTTTT.

This clone is judged medium-sized (0.01 to 0.1%). This chain uses TRBV4-2 with TRBJ1-2; perhaps TRBD1 as D (5 bases). Germline values: CDR1 LGHNA, CDR2 YNFKEQ. V dropped 1 base and J dropped 6 bases, with 12 bases sitting between them. The CDR3 covers 14 residues. The CDR3 spells CASSQVRVENGYTF. CDR3 DNA sequence: TGTGCCAGCAGCCAAGTCAGGGTGGAAAATGGCTACACCTTC.

This clone was seen only a few times. V is TRBV5-1 and J is TRBJ2-6, with 7 nucleotides matching TRBD1. The V gene end was trimmed by 3 bases and the J gene end by 1 base; junction bases not matched to a gene: 7. The CDR3 has 17 amino acids. Germline V gene data show CDR1 as SGHRS and CDR2 as YFSETQ. The CDR3 loop is CASSSGQTLSGANVLTF. The CDR3 DNA sequence: TGCGCCAGCAGCTCGGGACAGACTCTTTCTGGGGCCAACGTCCTGACTTTC.

V and J are TRBV28 and TRBJ2-1, with 7 bases lining up with TRBD1. With V trimmed by 5 bases and J by 2 bases, 9 bases remained unmatched. The CDR3 spans 16 residues. CDR1 is MDHEN, CDR2 SYDVKM, per germline. The CDR3 reads CASSPRQGWPYNEQFF. The DNA of the CDR3 is TGTGCCAGCAGTCCCCGACAGGGATGGCCCTACAATGAGCAGTTCTTC.

The gene calls are TRBV27 and TRBJ2-2; D is possibly TRBD2 (5 bases). Trimming removed 5 bases from V and 6 bases from J, with 13 bases in between. The CDR3 length is 14 residues. Germline CDR1 and CDR2: MNHEY and SMNVEV (reference sequence). The CDR3 here is CASSLASVAGELFF. DNA for the CDR3: TGTGCCAGCAGTCTAGCATCGGTGGCCGGGGAGCTGTTTTTT.

The genes are TRBV6-5 and TRBJ2-7; D is perhaps TRBD1 (5 bases). CDR1 and CDR2 from the germline V gene are MNHEY and SVGAGI. The CDR3 runs 12 residues. V gave up 10 bases and J gave up 0 bases, with 10 bases separating them. CDR3 nucleotide sequence: TGTGCCACCAAGGGGTTCTCCTACGAGCAGTACTTC. It codes for CATKGFSYEQYF.

This clone showed up just a few times. The chain couples TRBV5-6 to TRBJ2-2, with 7 bases matching TRBD2. In germline, CDR1 is SGHDT, CDR2 YYEEEE. CDR3 length: 19 residues. V gave up 4 bases and J gave up 6 bases; unmatched junction bases: 21. The CDR3 protein is CASSKLARRAYEGPGELFF. CDR3 DNA sequence: TGTGCCAGCAGCAAACTAGCGAGAAGGGCCTACGAGGGCCCCGGGGAGCTGTTTTTT. The full variable domain, in which reference TRBV5-6 and TRBJ2-2 provide the parts outside the CDR3, is DAGVTQSPTHLIKTRGQQVTLRCSPKSGHDTVSWYQQALGQGPQFIFQYYEEEERQRGNFPDRFSGHQFPNYSSELNVNALLLGDSALYLCASSKLARRAYEGPGELFFGEGSRLTVL.

This clone was counted a single time. The chain joins TRBV9 to TRBJ2-5, with D uncertain. With 0 bases removed from V and 5 bases from J, the gap between germline ends came to 8 bases. CDR3 length equals 13 residues. Germline lookup yields CDR1 SGDLS and CDR2 YYNGEE. CDR3 sequence: CASSVADMETQYF. CDR3 bases: TGTGCCAGCAGCGTAGCTGACATGGAGACCCAGTACTTC. Variable domain in full (rest from reference TRBV9 and TRBJ2-5): DSGVTQTPKHLITATGQRVTLRCSPRSGDLSVYWYQQSLDQGLQFLIQYYNGEERAKGNILERFSAQQFPDLHSELNLSSLELGDSALYFCASSVADMETQYFGPGTRLLVL.

V usage is TRBV4-2 and J usage is TRBJ2-1; the match to TRBD1 covers 12 bases. The germline gives CDR1 LGHNA, CDR2 YNFKEQ. After removal of 1 base from V and 7 bases from J, the junction contained 8 bases not matched to a gene. The length of the CDR3 is 17 residues. CDR3 nucleotides: TGTGCCAGCAGCCAAGTTCCGGGACAGGGGGCGAGAAATGAGCAGTTCTTC. Translated, it gives CASSQVPGQGARNEQFF.

CDR3 protein: CASSPKGGRGEKLFF. The CDR3 DNA reads TGTGCCAGCAGCCCTAAAGGTGGGAGGGGTGAAAAACTGTTTTTT. The chain carries TRBV9 and TRBJ1-4, with a possible D match to TRBD1 (5 bases). V lost 4 bases and J 7 bases, leaving 17 bases between the germline ends. The CDR3 is 15 residues long. The V gene's germline CDR1 is SGDLS and CDR2 YYNGEE.

The V gene is TRBV15, the J gene TRBJ1-5; 8 bases map to TRBD1. CDR3 length equals 16 residues. The V gene's germline CDR1 is LNHNV and CDR2 YYDKDF (reference sequence). The junction had 10 bases not matched to a gene; V was cut back by 4 bases and J by 5 bases. The CDR3 sequence: CATSIINPGGDQPQHF. CDR3 in DNA: TGTGCCACCAGCATTATTAATCCAGGGGGCGATCAGCCCCAGCATTTT.

The V call is TRBV4-2, the J call TRBJ2-1; TRBD2 matches at 7 bases. After removal of 0 bases from V and 8 bases from J, the junction contained 7 bases not matched to a gene. This CDR3 is built from 15 residues. Germline assignment: CDR1 LGHNA and CDR2 YNFKEQ. This chain's CDR3 is CASSQDRGGRDEQFF. For the CDR3, the DNA is TGTGCCAGCAGCCAAGATCGGGGAGGGCGGGATGAGCAGTTCTTC.

The gene calls are TRBV5-1 and TRBJ1-2; D is perhaps TRBD1 (5 bases). Germline V gene data show CDR1 as SGHRS and CDR2 as YFSETQ. This CDR3 has 15 amino acids. Trimming shortened V by 4 bases and J by 3 bases, and 16 bases separated the two germline ends. The CDR3 protein is CASSLRNRGDYGYTF. CDR3 coding DNA: TGCGCCAGCAGCCTCCGTAATAGGGGCGACTATGGCTACACCTTC.

V gene TRBV11-2 combines with J gene TRBJ1-3; D gene ambiguous. Germline V lookup: CDR1 SGHAT, CDR2 FQNNGV. The CDR3 is made up of 18 amino acids. V was clipped by 0 bases and J by 0 bases, with 15 bases between them. CDR3: CASSLDLFRGFSGNTIYF. In DNA, the CDR3 is TGTGCCAGCAGCTTAGATCTGTTCAGAGGATTCTCTGGAAACACCATATATTTT. Looking up the rest from reference TRBV11-2 and TRBJ1-3 gives the full variable domain: EAGVAQSPRYKIIEKRQSVAFWCNPISGHATLYWYQQILGQGPKLLIQFQNNGVVDDSQLPKDRFSAERLKGVDSTLKIQPAKLEDSAVYLCASSLDLFRGFSGNTIYFGEGSWLTVV.

V usage is TRBV7-3 and J usage is TRBJ2-1; 15 nucleotides align to TRBD2. This CDR3 has 19 amino acids. Germline values: CDR1 SGHTA, CDR2 FQGTGA. V shed 5 bases and J 5 bases; nucleotides not matched to a gene: 13. The CDR3 is CASSPYRGLAGGSNNEQFF. DNA for the CDR3: TGTGCCAGCAGCCCGTACAGGGGACTAGCGGGAGGAAGTAACAATGAGCAGTTCTTC.

The chain recombines TRBV3-1 (or the pseudogene TRBV3-2) with TRBJ2-7; 12 nucleotides line up with TRBD1. V shed 3 bases, J shed 2 bases, and the junction held 5 bases outside the gene matches. The germline V gene has CDR1 LGHDT and CDR2 YNNKEL (reference sequence). The CDR3 extends over 16 amino acids. This CDR3 is CASSQTWDRGPYEQYF. In DNA, the CDR3 is TGTGCCAGCAGCCAGACCTGGGACAGGGGGCCCTACGAGCAGTACTTC.

The rearrangement joins TRBV6-1 to TRBJ1-6; TRBD1 might be the D (6 bases). In germline, CDR1 is MNHNS, CDR2 SASEGT. The CDR3 is made up of 14 amino acids. V dropped 1 base and J dropped 9 bases, with 10 bases sitting between them. Here the CDR3 reads CASSEGQEGSPLHF. The CDR3 bases are TGTGCCAGCAGTGAAGGACAGGAAGGTTCACCCCTCCACTTT.

This clone appeared once. The CDR3 bases are TGTGCCAGCAGCCAAGCCTTCTCGGACAGTGACGAAAAACTGTTTTTT. This sequence encodes CASSQAFSDSDEKLFF. The chain uses TRBV4-2 and TRBJ1-4; D is perhaps TRBD1 (6 bases). The length of the CDR3 is 16 residues. V gave up 1 base and J gave up 8 bases, with 17 bases separating them. From germline, CDR1 is LGHNA and CDR2 YNFKEQ.

This rearrangement joins TRBV23-1 to TRBJ2-7, with 14 nucleotides matching TRBD2. TRBV23-1 is marked as an open reading frame, function uncertain. This CDR3 has 21 residues. Trimming at V came to 3 bases and at J to 0 bases, leaving 16 bases not matched to a gene. The CDR3 loop reads CASSHHSLGTSGRVGSYEQYF. The CDR3 coding sequence is TGCGCCAGCAGTCATCACTCGTTGGGGACTAGCGGGAGAGTGGGCTCCTACGAGCAGTACTTC.

As DNA, the CDR3 is TGTGCCAGTAGCACCCGTATAGCGGGACAGTCTGAAAAACTGTTTTTT. Amino acids: CASSTRIAGQSEKLFF. This rearrangement joins TRBV19 to TRBJ1-4; 7 nucleotides line up with TRBD1. This CDR3 contains 16 residues. V was pared by 6 bases and J by 7 bases, with 14 bases of the junction left unmatched. The germline CDR1 and CDR2 sequences are LNHDA and SQIVND (reference sequence).

The chain combines TRBV6-5 with TRBJ2-5; TRBD2 is a possible D gene (6 bases). Trimming removed 7 bases at V and 6 bases at J, with 12 bases between. The CDR3 is made up of 12 amino acids. Germline CDR1 reads MNHEY; CDR2 reads SVGAGI. For the CDR3, the DNA is TGTGCCAGCACCACCGGAGGGAAGACCCAGTACTTC. Its protein is CASTTGGKTQYF.

V gene TRBV7-8 combines with J gene TRBJ1-5, with unresolved D. The CDR3 has 13 amino acids. Germline V gene data show CDR1 as SGHVS and CDR2 as FQNEAQ. The V and J ends lost 1 base and 5 bases respectively, with 6 bases between them. CDR3 region: CASSLEEYQPQHF. CDR3 coding DNA: TGTGCCAGCAGCTTAGAGGAGTATCAGCCCCAGCATTTT.